This is a list of T cell receptor beta chains from one sample in a study of low-dose radiotherapy and immunotherapy resistance in tumors. TCRdb re-called the reads through MiXCR, storing one row per CDR3 protein. The profile covers 60,000 to 90,000 distinct CDR3 sequences, with less than 40% appearing a single time and around 10% taken by the ten largest. The sequencing here drew on PBMCs, taken before treatment. The origin of the receptors is a female donor with ovarian cancer. Each CDR3 is given with its conserved first and last residue. The D gene is left open where the match is weak. Only part of the rows carry a size: once, few, many, or a class if the clone is expanded.

v_gene	j_gene	d_gene	abundance	CDR3aa	CDR3nt
TRBV18	TRBJ1-5	NA	NA	CASSPIGGWPQHF	TGTGCCAGCTCACCAATCGGGGGGTGGCCCCAGCATTTT
TRBV12-3/TRBV12-4	TRBJ1-2	NA	many	CASSLKRGYTF	TGTGCCAGCAGCCTAAAACGGGGCTACACCTTC
TRBV28	TRBJ2-1	NA	once	CASRLGQGGYNEQFF	TGTGCCAGCCGACTGGGGCAGGGGGGCTACAATGAGCAGTTCTTC
TRBV28	TRBJ1-3	TRBD1	many	CASRRDREDTIYF	TGTGCCAGCAGACGGGACAGGGAAGACACCATATATTTT
TRBV6-1	TRBJ1-5	NA	many	CASSEATDNQPQHF	TGTGCCAGCAGTGAAGCGACGGACAATCAGCCCCAGCATTTT
TRBV7-9	TRBJ1-1	NA	many	CASSPPNREKGAFF	TGTGCCAGCAGCCCGCCTAACAGGGAAAAGGGTGCTTTCTTT
TRBV27	TRBJ1-1	NA	NA	CASSLPDKRAFF	TGTGCCAGCAGTTTACCCGACAAACGAGCTTTCTTT
TRBV3-1	TRBJ2-3	NA	NA	CASNQFAVGVDTQYF	TGTGCCAGCAACCAATTCGCGGTAGGGGTCGATACGCAGTATTTT
TRBV6-1	TRBJ2-2	NA	NA	CASSYSWAPEPGELFF	TGTGCCAGCAGTTACTCGTGGGCTCCCGAGCCCGGGGAGCTGTTTTTT
TRBV6-1	TRBJ2-7	NA	NA	CASSKSGTPYEQYF	TGTGCCAGCAGTAAATCCGGGACACCATACGAGCAGTACTTC
TRBV19	TRBJ2-1	NA	many	CASKENEQFF	TGTGCCAGTAAGGAGAATGAGCAGTTCTTC